Here is one T cell receptor (beta chain) with its context. These data originate in a study of shared clonotypes between healthy human individuals. Whole-study context: Three men and a couple of women, aged 18 to 49, were donors.

The CDR3 contains 17 residues. Germline CDR1 LNHNV, CDR2 YYDKDF (reference sequence). The germline V and J ends were trimmed by 0 bases and 2 bases, with 16 bases remaining between them. All of the donors resided in Nashville, Tennessee, and each was a Caucasian adult. Measured with immunoSEQ multiplex PCR; TCRdb has only the in-frame clones, and not every one. This sample has 2 million to 3 million clones; roughly 93% occur once, and the top ten carry 0.36%. The receptor's source is a man aged 18 to 30 in good health. Some clones in this sample may be carry-over from other donors' samples. Sequencing was done on a sample of naive CD4+ T cells from PBMCs. Specified subset: CD45RA+ positively selected. The chain is built from TRBV15 and TRBJ1-2; tentatively, D is TRBD1 (5 bases). The DNA for the CDR3 is TGTGCCACCAGCAGAGAGGGCAGGGTGGATGGAAACTATGGCTACACCTTC. Its translation is CATSREGRVDGNYGYTF.